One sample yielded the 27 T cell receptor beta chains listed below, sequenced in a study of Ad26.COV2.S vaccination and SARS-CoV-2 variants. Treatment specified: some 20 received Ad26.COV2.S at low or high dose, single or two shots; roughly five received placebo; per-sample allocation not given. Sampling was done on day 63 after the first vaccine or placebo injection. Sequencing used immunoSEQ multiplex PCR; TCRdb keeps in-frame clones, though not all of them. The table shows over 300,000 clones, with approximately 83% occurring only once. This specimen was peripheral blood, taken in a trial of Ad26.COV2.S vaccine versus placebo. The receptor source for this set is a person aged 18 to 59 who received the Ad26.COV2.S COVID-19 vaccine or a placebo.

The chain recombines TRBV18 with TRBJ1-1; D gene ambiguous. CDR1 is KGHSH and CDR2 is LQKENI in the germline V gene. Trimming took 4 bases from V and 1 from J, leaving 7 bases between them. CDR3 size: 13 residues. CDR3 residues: CASSLWENTEAFF. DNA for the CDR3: TGTGCCAGCTCACTGTGGGAGAACACTGAAGCTTTCTTT.

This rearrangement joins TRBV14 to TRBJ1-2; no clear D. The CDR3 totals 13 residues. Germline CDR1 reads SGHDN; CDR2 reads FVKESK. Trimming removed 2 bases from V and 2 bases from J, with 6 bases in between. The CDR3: CASSQQANYGYTF. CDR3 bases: TGTGCCAGCAGCCAACAGGCGAACTATGGCTACACCTTC.

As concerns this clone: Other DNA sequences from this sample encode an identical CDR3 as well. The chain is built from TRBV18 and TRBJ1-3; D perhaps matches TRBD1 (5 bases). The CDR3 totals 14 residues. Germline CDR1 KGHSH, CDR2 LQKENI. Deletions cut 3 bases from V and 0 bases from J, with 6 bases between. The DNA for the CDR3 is TGTGCCAGCTCACCTCAGGGCTCTGGAAACACCATATATTTT. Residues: CASSPQGSGNTIYF. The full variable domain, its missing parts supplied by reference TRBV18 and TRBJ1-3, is NAGVMQNPRHLVRRRGQEARLRCSPMKGHSHVYWYRQLPEEGLKFMVYLQKENIIDESGMPKERFSAEFPKEGPSILRIQQVVRGDSAAYFCASSPQGSGNTIYFGEGSWLTVV.

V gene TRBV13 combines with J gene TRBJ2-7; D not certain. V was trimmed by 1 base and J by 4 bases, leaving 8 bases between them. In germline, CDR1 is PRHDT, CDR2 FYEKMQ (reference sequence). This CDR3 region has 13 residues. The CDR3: CASSLAGHYEQYF. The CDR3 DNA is TGTGCCAGCAGCTTAGCGGGCCATTACGAGCAGTACTTC.

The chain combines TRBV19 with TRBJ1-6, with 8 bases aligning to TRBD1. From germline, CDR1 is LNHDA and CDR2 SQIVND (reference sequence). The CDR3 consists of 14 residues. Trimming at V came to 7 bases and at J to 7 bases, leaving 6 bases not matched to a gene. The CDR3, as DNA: TGTGCCAGTACTAGGACAGGGAAAAATTCACCCCTCCACTTT. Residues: CASTRTGKNSPLHF.

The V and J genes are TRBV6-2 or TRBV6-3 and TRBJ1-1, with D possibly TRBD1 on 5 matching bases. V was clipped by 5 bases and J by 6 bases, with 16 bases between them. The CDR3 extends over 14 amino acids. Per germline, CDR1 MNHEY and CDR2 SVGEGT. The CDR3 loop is CASSLMGKGAEAFF. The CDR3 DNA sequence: TGTGCCAGCAGTCTTATGGGCAAAGGGGCTGAAGCTTTCTTT.

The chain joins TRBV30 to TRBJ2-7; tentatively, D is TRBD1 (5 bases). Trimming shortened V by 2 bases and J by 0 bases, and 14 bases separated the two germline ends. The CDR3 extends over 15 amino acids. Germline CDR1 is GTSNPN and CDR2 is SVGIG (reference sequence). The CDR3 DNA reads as TGTGCCTGGAGTATTAAGGGGATTAGCTCCTACGAGCAGTACTTC. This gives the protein CAWSIKGISSYEQYF.

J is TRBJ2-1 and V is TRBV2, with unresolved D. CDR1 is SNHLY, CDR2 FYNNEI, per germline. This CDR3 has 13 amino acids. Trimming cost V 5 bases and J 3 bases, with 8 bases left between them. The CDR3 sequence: CASSQRSYNEQFF. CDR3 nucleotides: TGTGCCAGCAGTCAACGGAGCTACAATGAGCAGTTCTTC.

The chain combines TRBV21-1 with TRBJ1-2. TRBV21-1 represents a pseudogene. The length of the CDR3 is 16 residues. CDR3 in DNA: TGTGCCAGCAGCCGCCAACGCCCGGGACGGCATTATGGCTACACCTTC. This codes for CASSRQRPGRHYGYTF.

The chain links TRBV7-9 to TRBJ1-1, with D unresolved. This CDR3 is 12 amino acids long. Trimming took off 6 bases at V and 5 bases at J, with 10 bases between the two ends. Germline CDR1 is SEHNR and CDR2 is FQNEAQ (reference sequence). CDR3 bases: TGTGCCAGCAGGAGCCGGGGAACTGAAGCTTTCTTT. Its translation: CASRSRGTEAFF. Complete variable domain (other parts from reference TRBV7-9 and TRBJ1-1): DTGVSQNPRHKITKRGQNVTFRCDPISEHNRLYWYRQTLGQGPEFLTYFQNEAQLEKSRLLSDRFSAERPKGSFSTLEIQRTEQGDSAMYLCASRSRGTEAFFGQGTRLTVV.

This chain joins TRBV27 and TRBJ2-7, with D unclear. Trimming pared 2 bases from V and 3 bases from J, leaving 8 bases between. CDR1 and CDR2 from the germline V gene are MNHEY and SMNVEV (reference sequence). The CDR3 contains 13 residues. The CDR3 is CASSLTANYEQYF. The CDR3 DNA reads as TGTGCCAGCAGTTTAACAGCAAACTACGAGCAGTACTTC.

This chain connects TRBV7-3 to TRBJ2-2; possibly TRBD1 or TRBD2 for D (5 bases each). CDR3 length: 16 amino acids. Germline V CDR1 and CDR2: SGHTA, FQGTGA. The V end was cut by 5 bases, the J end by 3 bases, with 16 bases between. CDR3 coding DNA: TGTGCCAGCAGCCCCGGGGCAGGTGGCTACACCGGGGAGCTGTTTTTT. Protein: CASSPGAGGYTGELFF.

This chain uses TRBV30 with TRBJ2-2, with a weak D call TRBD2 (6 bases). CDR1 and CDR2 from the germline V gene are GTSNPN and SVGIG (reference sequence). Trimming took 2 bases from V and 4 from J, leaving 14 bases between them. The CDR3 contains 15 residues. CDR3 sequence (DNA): TGTGCCTGGAGTCGAGGGACTCTGACCACCGGGGAGCTGTTTTTT. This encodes CAWSRGTLTTGELFF.

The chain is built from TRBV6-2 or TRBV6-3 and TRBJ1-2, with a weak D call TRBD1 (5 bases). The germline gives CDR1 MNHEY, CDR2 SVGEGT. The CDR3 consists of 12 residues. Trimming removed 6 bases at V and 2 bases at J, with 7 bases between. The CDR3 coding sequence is TGTGCCAGCAGCCGACAGAACTATGGCTACACCTTC. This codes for CASSRQNYGYTF.

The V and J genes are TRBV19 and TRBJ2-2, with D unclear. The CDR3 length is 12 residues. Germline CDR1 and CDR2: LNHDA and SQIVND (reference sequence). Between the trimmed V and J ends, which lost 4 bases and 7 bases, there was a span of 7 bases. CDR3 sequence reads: CASSNLIGELFF. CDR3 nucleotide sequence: TGTGCCAGTAGTAATCTCATCGGGGAGCTGTTTTTT.

The CDR3 spells CASSSADEKLFF. CDR3 in DNA: TGTGCCAGCAGCTCGGCGGATGAAAAACTGTTTTTT. This chain joins TRBV11-3 and TRBJ1-4; no reliable D call. The CDR3 extends over 12 amino acids. V lost 4 bases and J 6 bases, leaving 6 bases between the germline ends. Germline V gene lookup returns CDR1 SGHNT and CDR2 YENEEA.

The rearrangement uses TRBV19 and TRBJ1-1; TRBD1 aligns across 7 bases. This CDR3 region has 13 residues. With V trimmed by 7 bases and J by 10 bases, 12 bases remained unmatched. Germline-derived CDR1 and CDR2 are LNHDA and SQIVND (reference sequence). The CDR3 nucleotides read TGTGCCAGTACCACGGGACAGCAGGGGGTAGCTTTCTTT. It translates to CASTTGQQGVAFF. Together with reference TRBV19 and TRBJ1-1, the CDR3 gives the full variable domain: DGGITQSPKYLFRKEGQNVTLSCEQNLNHDAMYWYRQDPGQGLRLIYYSQIVNDFQKGDIAEGYSVSREKKESFPLTVTSAQKNPTAFYLCASTTGQQGVAFFGQGTRLTVV.

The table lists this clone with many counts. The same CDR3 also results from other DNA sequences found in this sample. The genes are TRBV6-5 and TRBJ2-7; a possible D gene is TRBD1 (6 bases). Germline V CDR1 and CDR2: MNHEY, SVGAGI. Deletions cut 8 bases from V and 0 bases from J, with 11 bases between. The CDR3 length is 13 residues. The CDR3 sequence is CASRHRDSYEQYF. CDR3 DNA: TGTGCCAGCCGTCACAGGGACTCCTACGAGCAGTACTTC.

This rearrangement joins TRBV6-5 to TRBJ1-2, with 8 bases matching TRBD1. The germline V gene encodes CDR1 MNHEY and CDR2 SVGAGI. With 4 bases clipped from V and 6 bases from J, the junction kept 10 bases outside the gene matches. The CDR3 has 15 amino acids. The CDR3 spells CASSSLGQGHDGYTF. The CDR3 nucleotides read TGTGCCAGCAGTTCCCTCGGACAGGGCCATGATGGCTACACCTTC.

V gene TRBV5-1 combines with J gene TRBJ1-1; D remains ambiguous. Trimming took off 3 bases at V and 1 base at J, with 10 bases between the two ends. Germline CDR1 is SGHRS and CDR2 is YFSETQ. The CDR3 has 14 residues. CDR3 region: CASSSIGSNTEAFF. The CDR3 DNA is TGCGCCAGCAGCTCTATCGGGTCGAACACTGAAGCTTTCTTT.

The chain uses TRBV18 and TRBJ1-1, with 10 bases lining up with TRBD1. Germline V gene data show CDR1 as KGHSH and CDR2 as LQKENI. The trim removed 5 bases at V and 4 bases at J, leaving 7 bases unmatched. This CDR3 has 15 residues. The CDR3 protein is CASSSTGQGITEAFF. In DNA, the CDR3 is TGTGCCAGCTCATCTACGGGACAGGGGATCACTGAAGCTTTCTTT.

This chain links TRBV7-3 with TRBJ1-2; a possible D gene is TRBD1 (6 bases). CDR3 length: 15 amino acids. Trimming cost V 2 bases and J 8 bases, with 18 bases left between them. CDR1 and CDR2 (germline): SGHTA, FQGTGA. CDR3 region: CASSLVPGTSPGYTF. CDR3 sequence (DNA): TGTGCCAGCAGCTTAGTTCCCGGGACATCGCCCGGCTACACCTTC. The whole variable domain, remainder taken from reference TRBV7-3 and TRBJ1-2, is GAGVSQTPSNKVTEKGKYVELRCDPISGHTALYWYRQSLGQGPEFLIYFQGTGAADDSGLPNDRFFAVRPEGSVSTLKIQRTERGDSAVYLCASSLVPGTSPGYTFGSGTRLTVV.

Here the CDR3 reads CASSLGGPVWSLGCEQYF. The CDR3, as DNA: TGTGCCAGCAGTTTGGGGGGGCCGGTATGGTCTTTGGGGTGCGAGCAGTACTTC. The chain has TRBV27 and TRBJ2-7, with TRBD2 as a possible D gene (7 bases). Trimming pared 3 bases from V and 6 bases from J, leaving 27 bases between. Germline CDR1 is MNHEY and CDR2 is SMNVEV (reference sequence). This CDR3 has 18 amino acids.

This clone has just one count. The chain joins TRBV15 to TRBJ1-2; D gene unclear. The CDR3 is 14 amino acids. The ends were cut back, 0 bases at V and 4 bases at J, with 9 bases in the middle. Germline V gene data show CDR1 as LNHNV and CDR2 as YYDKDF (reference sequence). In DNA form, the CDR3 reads TGTGCCACCAGCAGAGAAGGGTTTGGCTATGGCTACACCTTC. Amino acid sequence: CATSREGFGYGYTF.

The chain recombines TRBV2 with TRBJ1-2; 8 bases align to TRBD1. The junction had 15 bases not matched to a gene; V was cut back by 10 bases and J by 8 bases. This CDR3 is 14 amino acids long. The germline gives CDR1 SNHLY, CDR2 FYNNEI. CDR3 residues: CATYGGQASGGYTF. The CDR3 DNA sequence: TGTGCCACTTACGGGGGACAGGCCTCTGGAGGCTACACCTTC.

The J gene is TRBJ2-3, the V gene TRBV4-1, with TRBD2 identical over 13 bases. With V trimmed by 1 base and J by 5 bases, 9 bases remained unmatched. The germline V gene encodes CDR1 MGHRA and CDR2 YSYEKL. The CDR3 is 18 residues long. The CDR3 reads CASSQARTSGSIIDTQYF. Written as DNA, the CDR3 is TGCGCCAGCAGCCAAGCCCGGACTAGCGGGAGTATCATAGATACGCAGTATTTT.

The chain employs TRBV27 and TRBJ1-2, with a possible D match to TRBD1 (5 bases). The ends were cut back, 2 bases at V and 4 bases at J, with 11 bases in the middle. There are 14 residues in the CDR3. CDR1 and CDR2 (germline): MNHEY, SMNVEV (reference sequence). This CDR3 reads CASSLGGAPYGYTF. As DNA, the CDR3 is TGTGCCAGCAGTTTAGGAGGGGCCCCCTATGGCTACACCTTC.